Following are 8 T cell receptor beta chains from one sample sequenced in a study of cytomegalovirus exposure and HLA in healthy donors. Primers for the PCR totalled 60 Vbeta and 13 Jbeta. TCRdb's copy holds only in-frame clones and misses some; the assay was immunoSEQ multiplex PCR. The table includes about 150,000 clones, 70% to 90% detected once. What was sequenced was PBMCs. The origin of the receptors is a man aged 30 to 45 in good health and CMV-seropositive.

The CDR3 region has the DNA TGTGCCAGCAGCTTAGCGGGAGACACCGGGGAGCTGTTTTTT. Amino acid sequence: CASSLAGDTGELFF. The chain carries TRBV7-2 and TRBJ2-2, with TRBD2 as a possible D gene (5 bases). The CDR3 loop spans 14 amino acids. Trimming pared 0 bases from V and 3 bases from J, leaving 5 bases between. Per germline, CDR1 SGHTA and CDR2 FQGNSA.

The CDR3 sequence: CASSQSPQGTNTEAFF. In DNA, the CDR3 is TGTGCCAGCAGCCAAAGTCCCCAGGGGACGAACACTGAAGCTTTCTTT. The J gene is TRBJ1-1, the V gene TRBV4-2, with D possibly TRBD1 on 6 matching bases. V lost 2 bases and J lost 1, with 14 bases in between. This CDR3 has 16 amino acids. Germline CDR1 is LGHNA and CDR2 is YNFKEQ.

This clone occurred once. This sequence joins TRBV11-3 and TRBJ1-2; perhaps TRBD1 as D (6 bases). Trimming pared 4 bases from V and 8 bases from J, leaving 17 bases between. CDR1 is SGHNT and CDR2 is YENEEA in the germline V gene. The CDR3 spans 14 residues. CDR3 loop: CASSSNTGTGGYTF. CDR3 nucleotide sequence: TGTGCCAGCAGCTCGAACACAGGGACGGGCGGCTACACCTTC.

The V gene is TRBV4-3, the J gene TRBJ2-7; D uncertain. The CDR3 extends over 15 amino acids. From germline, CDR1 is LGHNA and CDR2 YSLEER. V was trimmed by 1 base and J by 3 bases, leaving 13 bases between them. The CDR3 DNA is TGCGCCAGCAGCCAAGCTGACGCGACTGGCTACGAGCAGTACTTC. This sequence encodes CASSQADATGYEQYF.

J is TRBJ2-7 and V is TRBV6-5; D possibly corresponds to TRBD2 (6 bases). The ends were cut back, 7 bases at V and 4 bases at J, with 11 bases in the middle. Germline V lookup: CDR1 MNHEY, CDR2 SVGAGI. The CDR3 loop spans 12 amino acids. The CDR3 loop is CASTGSGYEQYF. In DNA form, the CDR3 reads TGTGCCAGCACCGGTAGCGGATACGAGCAGTACTTC.

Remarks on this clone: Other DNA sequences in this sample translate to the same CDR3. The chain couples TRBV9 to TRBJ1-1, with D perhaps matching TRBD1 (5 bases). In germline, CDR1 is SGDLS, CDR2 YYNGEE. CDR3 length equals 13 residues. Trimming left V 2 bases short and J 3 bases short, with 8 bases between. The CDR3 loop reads CASSVGGDTEAFF. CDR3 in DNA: TGTGCCAGCAGCGTGGGGGGGGACACTGAAGCTTTCTTT.

This CDR3 reads CASSPLAGYLNEQFF. The DNA for the CDR3 is TGCGCCAGCAGTCCACTAGCGGGATATCTCAATGAGCAGTTCTTC. This chain connects TRBV5-1 to TRBJ2-1, with 10 nucleotides matching TRBD2. The CDR3 is 15 residues long. Germline V gives CDR1 SGHRS, CDR2 YFSETQ. Trimming took 5 bases from V and 6 from J; bases not matched to a gene: 8.

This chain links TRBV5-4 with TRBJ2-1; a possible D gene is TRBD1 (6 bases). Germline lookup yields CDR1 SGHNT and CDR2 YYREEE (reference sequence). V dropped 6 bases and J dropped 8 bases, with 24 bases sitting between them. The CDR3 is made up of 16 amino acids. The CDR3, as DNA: TGTGCCAGCACCTTTGAACAGGGAAGGAAGACCGATGAGCAGTTCTTC. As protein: CASTFEQGRKTDEQFF.